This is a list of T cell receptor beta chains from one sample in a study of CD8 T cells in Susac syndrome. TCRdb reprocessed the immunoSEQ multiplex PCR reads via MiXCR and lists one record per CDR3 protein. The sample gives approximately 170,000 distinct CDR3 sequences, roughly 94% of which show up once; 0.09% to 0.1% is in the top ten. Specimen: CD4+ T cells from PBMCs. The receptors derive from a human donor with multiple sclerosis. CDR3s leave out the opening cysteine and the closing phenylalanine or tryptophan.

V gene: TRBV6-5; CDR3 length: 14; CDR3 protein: ASSYSNRGLGETQY
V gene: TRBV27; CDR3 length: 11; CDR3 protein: ASKLQGARGYT
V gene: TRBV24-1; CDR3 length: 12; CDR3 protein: ATSDSLAGETQY
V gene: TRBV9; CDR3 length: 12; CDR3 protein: ASSVGGVEKTQY
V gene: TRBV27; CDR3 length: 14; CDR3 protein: ASSQTKTGRDYGYT
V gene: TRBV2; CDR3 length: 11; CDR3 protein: ASKSYDTGELF
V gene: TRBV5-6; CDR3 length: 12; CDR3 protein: ASSLRQAYNEQF
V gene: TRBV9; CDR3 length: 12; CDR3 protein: ASSVHAGNQPQH
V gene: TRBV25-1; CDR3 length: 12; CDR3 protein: ASSGPGPPWEQY
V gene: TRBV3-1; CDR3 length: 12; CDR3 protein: ASSWGQEVQPQH
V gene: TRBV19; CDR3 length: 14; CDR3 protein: ASSLGLAGVGDTQY
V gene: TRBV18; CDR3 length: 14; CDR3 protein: ASSSSPGGRGYEQY
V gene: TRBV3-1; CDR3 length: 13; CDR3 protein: ASSQDWLAGETQY
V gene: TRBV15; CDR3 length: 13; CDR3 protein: ATSRGRTSGDTQY
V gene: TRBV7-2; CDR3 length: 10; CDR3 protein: ASSLAAYEQY
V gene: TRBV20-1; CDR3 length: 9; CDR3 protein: SAPGPDTQY
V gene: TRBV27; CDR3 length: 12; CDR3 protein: ASSPPPSGEKLF
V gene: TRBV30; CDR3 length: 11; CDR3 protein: AWSRGGNTEAF
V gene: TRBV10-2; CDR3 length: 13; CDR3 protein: ASRGLAGVSGTQY
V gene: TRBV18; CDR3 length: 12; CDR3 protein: ASEAGDSTYEQY
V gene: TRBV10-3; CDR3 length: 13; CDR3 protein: AISEEQAAAYEQY
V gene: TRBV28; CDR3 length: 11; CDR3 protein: ASSLGREETQY
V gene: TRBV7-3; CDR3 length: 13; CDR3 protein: ASSLKGGTVYEQY
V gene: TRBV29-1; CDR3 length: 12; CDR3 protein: SAYRVGMNTEAF